Described below is a single TCR beta chain sequence and its context. MiXCR, run by TCRdb on the RT-PCR reads, gives a single entry per CDR3 protein. The sample holds 550,000 to 750,000 distinct CDR3 sequences, approximately 15% seen once. Unmatched junction bases numbered 8, after V lost 5 bases and J lost 2 bases. CDR3 length equals 16 residues. Germline V gives CDR1 KGHSH, CDR2 LQKENI. This sequence originates from a female donor in good health, serving as a healthy control. The chain couples TRBV18 to TRBJ1-2; TRBD1 matches at 10 bases. Material: memory CD4+ T cells from blood. CDR3 loop: CASSDLPGQGNYGYTF. The CDR3 region has the DNA TGTGCCAGCTCAGACCTTCCGGGACAGGGGAACTATGGCTACACCTTC.